Shown below are 21 T cell receptor beta chains from a single sample sequenced in a study of ipilimumab plus nivolumab after autologous stem cell transplantation. The method was immunoSEQ multiplex PCR; TCRdb's version includes in-frame clones alone and lacks a portion of them. The sample yields 15,000 to 20,000 clones, roughly 79% seen once. This specimen was PBMCs, taken in a trial of ipilimumab plus nivolumab as post-transplant consolidation. The receptors were sampled from a male donor with diffuse large B-cell lymphoma.

This clone was seen a handful of times. V gene TRBV5-5 combines with J gene TRBJ1-2; 7 bases fit TRBD1. V lost 4 bases and J lost 8; bases outside the gene matches: 5. This CDR3 region has 12 residues. Germline CDR1 SGHKS, CDR2 YYEKEE (reference sequence). The CDR3 DNA sequence: TGTGCCAGCAGCCTCGACAGGGAGGGCTACACCTTC. It is translated as CASSLDREGYTF.

J is TRBJ2-3 and V is TRBV7-9; D is possibly TRBD2 (5 bases). In germline, CDR1 is SEHNR, CDR2 FQNEAQ (reference sequence). Trimming took off 3 bases at V and 2 bases at J, with 12 bases between the two ends. The CDR3 consists of 15 residues. CDR3 in DNA: TGTGCCAGCAGCTTGGGCGGGCTTTACACAGATACGCAGTATTTT. This encodes CASSLGGLYTDTQYF.

This rearrangement joins TRBV30 to TRBJ2-4, with D maybe TRBD2 (5 bases). Trimming took off 5 bases at V and 9 bases at J, with 20 bases between the two ends. Looked up from germline, CDR1 is GTSNPN and CDR2 is SVGIG (reference sequence). The CDR3 runs to 14 residues. This CDR3 is CAWSPRGRGSIQYF. CDR3 coding DNA: TGTGCCTGGTCCCCCCGGGGAAGAGGAAGCATTCAGTACTTC.

This clone was seen a few times. J is TRBJ2-3 and V is TRBV29-1, with 16 positions matching TRBD2. The V gene end was trimmed by 6 bases and the J gene end by 2 bases; junction bases not matched to a gene: 8. Germline assignment: CDR1 SQVTM and CDR2 ANQGSEA. This CDR3 is built from 17 residues. The CDR3 sequence is CSVAGTSGGADTDTQYF. CDR3 bases: TGCAGCGTGGCCGGGACTAGCGGGGGGGCTGACACAGATACGCAGTATTTT.

V gene TRBV6-5 combines with J gene TRBJ1-4, with 7 positions matching TRBD1. Germline-derived CDR1 and CDR2 are MNHEY and SVGAGI. V shed 5 bases, J shed 5 bases, and the junction held 8 bases outside the gene matches. This CDR3 is 15 amino acids long. CDR3 sequence reads: CASSAGRQGNEKLFF. The DNA of the CDR3 is TGTGCCAGCAGTGCGGGCAGACAGGGCAATGAAAAACTGTTTTTT.

V gene TRBV11-2 combines with J gene TRBJ1-1; 7 nucleotides align to TRBD1. V dropped 5 bases and J dropped 6; count of bases not matched to a gene: 15. Germline V CDR1 and CDR2: SGHAT, FQNNGV. The CDR3 runs 16 residues. The CDR3 loop reads CASSPALRGGVSEAFF. As DNA, the CDR3 is TGTGCCAGCAGCCCTGCCCTCCGAGGGGGCGTTTCTGAAGCTTTCTTT.

The V and J genes are TRBV13 and TRBJ2-2; TRBD1 aligns across 7 bases. The CDR3 is 17 residues long. V lost 2 bases, J lost 1 base, and 7 bases stayed unmatched. Germline V gene data show CDR1 as PRHDT and CDR2 as FYEKMQ (reference sequence). CDR3 nucleotides: TGTGCCAGCAGCTTACTGCTTTGGACAGGGAACACCGGGGAGCTGTTTTTT. This encodes CASSLLLWTGNTGELFF. The full variable domain, with the rest looked up from reference TRBV13 and TRBJ2-2, is AAGVIQSPRHLIKEKRETATLKCYPIPRHDTVYWYQQGPGQDPQFLISFYEKMQSDKGSIPDRFSAQQFSDYHSELNMSSLELGDSALYFCASSLLLWTGNTGELFFGEGSRLTVL.

This rearrangement joins TRBV2 to TRBJ1-1, with a tentative D call TRBD1 (6 bases). Trimming took 7 bases from V and 0 from J, leaving 12 bases between them. Per the germline V gene, CDR1 is SNHLY and CDR2 is FYNNEI. This CDR3 is built from 14 residues. The CDR3, as DNA: TGTGCCAGCACCAAGACAGGTATGAACACTGAAGCTTTCTTT. The encoded protein is CASTKTGMNTEAFF.

The genes are TRBV2 and TRBJ1-3; the D is unclear. This CDR3 is 14 amino acids long. CDR1 and CDR2 from the germline V gene are SNHLY and FYNNEI. Trimming left V 0 bases short and J 8 bases short, with 11 bases between. The CDR3 protein is CASSEARRADTIYF. The DNA of the CDR3 is TGTGCCAGCAGTGAAGCGCGGAGGGCAGACACCATATATTTT. Using reference TRBV2 and TRBJ1-3 for the parts outside the CDR3, the full variable domain is EPEVTQTPSHQVTQMGQEVILRCVPISNHLYFYWYRQILGQKVEFLVSFYNNEISEKSEIFDDQFSVERPDGSNFTLKIRSTKLEDSAMYFCASSEARRADTIYFGEGSWLTVV.

The chain combines TRBV4-3 with TRBJ1-3; D gene ambiguous. Germline V CDR1 and CDR2: LGHNA, YSLEER. Trimming shortened V by 2 bases and J by 0 bases, and 8 bases separated the two germline ends. This CDR3 has 15 residues. The CDR3 coding sequence is TGCGCCAGCAGCCAACTTAAGGGCTCTGGAAACACCATATATTTT. Residues: CASSQLKGSGNTIYF.

J is TRBJ1-2 and V is TRBV7-9; a possible D gene is TRBD1 (5 bases). Germline V gene lookup returns CDR1 SEHNR and CDR2 FQNEAQ (reference sequence). The CDR3 is 14 residues long. The germline V and J ends were trimmed by 5 bases and 4 bases, with 14 bases remaining between them. CDR3: CASSHPGAGYGYTF. The CDR3 DNA follows: TGTGCCAGCAGCCACCCCGGGGCGGGCTATGGCTACACCTTC.

This chain uses TRBV2 with TRBJ1-1; possibly TRBD1 for D (6 bases). This CDR3 spans 14 amino acids. Germline V gene data show CDR1 as SNHLY and CDR2 as FYNNEI. V lost 6 bases, J lost 5 bases, and 16 bases lay in between. The CDR3: CASRWDTASTEAFF. For the CDR3, the DNA is TGTGCCAGCAGGTGGGACACCGCCAGTACTGAAGCTTTCTTT. Drawing the rest from reference TRBV2 and TRBJ1-1, the complete variable domain is EPEVTQTPSHQVTQMGQEVILRCVPISNHLYFYWYRQILGQKVEFLVSFYNNEISEKSEIFDDQFSVERPDGSNFTLKIRSTKLEDSAMYFCASRWDTASTEAFFGQGTRLTVV.

This clone was found a few times. V usage is TRBV5-6 and J usage is TRBJ2-7; no definite D call. Germline CDR1 SGHDT, CDR2 YYEEEE. Trimming cost V 1 base and J 2 bases, with 10 bases left between them. The CDR3 has 14 amino acids. CDR3 in DNA: TGTGCCAGCAGCTTGTTGCCAGATACCTACGAGCAGTACTTC. Its translation is CASSLLPDTYEQYF.

This clone showed up just once. The CDR3 here is CASSDGQMVAPDSNQPQHF. Written as DNA, the CDR3 is TGTGCCAGCAGTGACGGGCAGATGGTAGCTCCCGATAGCAATCAGCCCCAGCATTTT. The chain links TRBV6-4 to TRBJ1-5; D gene unclear. Germline V gene data show CDR1 as MRHNA and CDR2 as SNTAGT. V shed 2 bases and J shed 0 bases, with 20 bases lying between them. The CDR3 consists of 19 residues.

The chain uses TRBV2 and TRBJ1-2, with D tentatively TRBD1 (6 bases). The CDR3 covers 14 residues. The V gene lost 6 bases and the J gene lost 5 bases, with 16 bases spanning the gap. Germline V gene lookup returns CDR1 SNHLY and CDR2 FYNNEI. CDR3 amino acids: CASRKGGTSYGYTF. Written as DNA, the CDR3 is TGTGCCAGCAGGAAAGGGGGGACTTCTTATGGCTACACCTTC.

A remark on this clone: The identical CDR3 is also encoded by other nucleotide sequences in the sample. J is TRBJ1-2 and V is TRBV19; a weak D match, TRBD1 (6 bases). The CDR3 totals 13 residues. Germline values: CDR1 LNHDA, CDR2 SQIVND (reference sequence). With 7 bases removed from V and 3 bases from J, the gap between germline ends came to 12 bases. The CDR3 sequence: CASTPDRYYGYTF. DNA for the CDR3: TGTGCCAGTACTCCCGACAGGTACTATGGCTACACCTTC.

The chain recombines TRBV23-1 with TRBJ1-1, with D perhaps TRBD1 (6 bases). TRBV23-1 is annotated as an ORF whose role is uncertain. The CDR3 is made up of 13 amino acids. Trimming pared 4 bases from V and 1 base from J, leaving 7 bases between. The CDR3, as DNA: TGCGCCAGCAGTCGAGGGGGGAACACTGAAGCTTTCTTT. It is translated as CASSRGGNTEAFF.

This chain joins TRBV11-2 and TRBJ2-7; no clear D. From germline, CDR1 is SGHAT and CDR2 FQNNGV. This CDR3 has 18 residues. Trimming removed 0 bases from V and 0 bases from J, with 18 bases in between. The chain's CDR3 is CASSLDISRPYVSYEQYF. CDR3 DNA sequence: TGTGCCAGCAGCTTAGACATTTCTAGGCCCTACGTCTCCTACGAGCAGTACTTC.

This clone was picked up one time. The chain couples TRBV2 to TRBJ1-2, with 8 bases matching TRBD1. The CDR3 totals 13 residues. Germline values: CDR1 SNHLY, CDR2 FYNNEI. V shed 5 bases and J 4 bases; nucleotides not matched to a gene: 3. In nucleotides, the CDR3 is TGTGCCAGCAGTCGCGGACAGGGCTATGGCTACACCTTC. Protein: CASSRGQGYGYTF. The full variable domain, in which reference TRBV2 and TRBJ1-2 provide the parts outside the CDR3, is EPEVTQTPSHQVTQMGQEVILRCVPISNHLYFYWYRQILGQKVEFLVSFYNNEISEKSEIFDDQFSVERPDGSNFTLKIRSTKLEDSAMYFCASSRGQGYGYTFGSGTRLTVV.

Here the CDR3 reads CASSQVRRSNTEAFF. Written as DNA, the CDR3 is TGTGCCAGCAGCCAAGTCCGGCGATCGAACACTGAAGCTTTCTTT. The chain links TRBV14 to TRBJ1-1; no clear D gene. Germline V CDR1 and CDR2: SGHDN, FVKESK. Trimming cost V 1 base and J 1 base, with 10 bases left between them. This CDR3 region has 15 residues.

The chain links TRBV28 to TRBJ2-2; tentative D call: TRBD1 (5 bases). This CDR3 has 17 amino acids. Germline CDR1 and CDR2: MDHEN and SYDVKM. Deletions cut 3 bases from V and 1 base from J, with 15 bases between. CDR3 sequence (DNA): TGTGCCAGCAGTTTGGGTCGGTGGCAGGGGAACACCGGGGAGCTGTTTTTT. Amino acids: CASSLGRWQGNTGELFF.